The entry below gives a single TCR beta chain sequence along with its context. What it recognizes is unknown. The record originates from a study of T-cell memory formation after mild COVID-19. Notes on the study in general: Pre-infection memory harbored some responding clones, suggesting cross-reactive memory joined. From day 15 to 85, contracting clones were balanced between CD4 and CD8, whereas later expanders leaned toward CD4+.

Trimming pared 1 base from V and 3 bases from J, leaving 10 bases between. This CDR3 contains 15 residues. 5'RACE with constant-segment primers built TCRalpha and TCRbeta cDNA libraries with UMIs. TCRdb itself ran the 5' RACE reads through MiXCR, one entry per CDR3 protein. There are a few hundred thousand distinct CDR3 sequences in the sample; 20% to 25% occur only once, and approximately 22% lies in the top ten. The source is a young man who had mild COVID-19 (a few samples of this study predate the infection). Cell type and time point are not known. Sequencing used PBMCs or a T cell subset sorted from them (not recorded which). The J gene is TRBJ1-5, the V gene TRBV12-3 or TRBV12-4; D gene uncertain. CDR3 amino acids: CASSLEFRDNQPQHF. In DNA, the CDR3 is TGTGCCAGCAGTTTAGAGTTTCGGGACAATCAGCCCCAGCATTTT.